This TCR beta chain derives from a study of blood T cell repertoires in COVID-19. Everyone who took part was about 18 to 90 years old, and they came from about two dozen US areas. The trim removed 5 bases at V and 6 bases at J, leaving 9 bases unmatched. Germline V gene data show CDR1 as SGHTA and CDR2 as FQGTGA. The CDR3 spans 16 residues. Authors' analysis steps: Amplification of reference gene primers was used by the study to estimate nucleated cell counts. The table came from immunoSEQ multiplex PCR; TCRdb's copy has only in-frame clones and leaves some out. That table supplies the V and J calls and clone size; D and trimming were determined from the DNA. The data show 310,000 or so clones, roughly 85% seen once.

The sequence came from a woman in her thirties or forties who had recovered from COVID-19. The sample comprised PBMCs or T cells enriched from blood (not recorded which). The rearrangement links TRBV7-3 to TRBJ2-2, with 10 bases identical to TRBD1. This chain's CDR3 is CASSTLDRGRPGELFF. DNA of the CDR3: TGTGCCAGCAGCACCCTTGACAGGGGGCGCCCCGGGGAGCTGTTTTTT.